A selection of T cell receptor beta chains follows, all from one sample in a study of T cell responses to AZD1222 COVID-19 vaccine. Measured with immunoSEQ multiplex PCR; TCRdb has only the in-frame clones, and not every one. The sample has around 160,000 clones, approximately 94% seen once; the top ten hold approximately 4.8%. Sequencing was performed on peripheral blood, taken 28 days after the second AZD1222 dose. The receptors come from an adult who received the AZD1222 COVID-19 vaccine. Each CDR3 is given with its conserved first and last residue. A D gene is named only where the DNA matches it firmly. Size is stated for part of the rows, as once, few or many counts, or as a class when the clone is expanded.

D gene,clone size,V gene,J gene,CDR3 DNA,CDR3 protein
NA,few,TRBV7-8,TRBJ1-5,TGTGCCAGCAGCTCCGACAGTCATCAGCCCCAGCATTTT,CASSSDSHQPQHF
NA,NA,TRBV4-2,TRBJ1-1,TGTGCCAGCAGCGACAGTAACACTGAAGCTTTCTTT,CASSDSNTEAFF
NA,NA,TRBV3-1/TRBV3-2,TRBJ2-2,TGTGCCAGCAGCCAAGAGGTCGGGGAGCTGTTTTTT,CASSQEVGELFF
TRBD1,NA,TRBV2,TRBJ2-6,TGTGCCAGCAGTGAAGGGACAGGGTATTCTGGGGCCAACGTCCTGACTTTC,CASSEGTGYSGANVLTF
TRBD2,NA,TRBV19,TRBJ2-7,TGTGCCAGTAGCCGCCGCGGGGGACTAGCGGGAGGATACGAGCAGTACTTC,CASSRRGGLAGGYEQYF
NA,few,TRBV27,TRBJ1-3,TGTGCCAGCAGTTTGTCCGGGCAGTCTGGAAACACCATATATTTT,CASSLSGQSGNTIYF
NA,NA,TRBV7-7,TRBJ2-1,TGTGCCAGCAGCTTAGGAGGGCCAGACTACAATGAGCAGTTCTTC,CASSLGGPDYNEQFF
NA,NA,TRBV6-5,TRBJ2-1,TGTGCCAGCAGATCAACTAGTGCCTTTTACAATGAGCAGTTCTTC,CASRSTSAFYNEQFF
TRBD1,NA,TRBV5-8,TRBJ1-6,TGTGCCAGCAGCTTGATGACAGGGAATTCACCCCTCCACTTT,CASSLMTGNSPLHF
TRBD1,NA,TRBV10-2,TRBJ1-1,TGCGCCAGTTATACCGGACAGGGACCTGAAGCTTTCTTT,CASYTGQGPEAFF
NA,once,TRBV5-6,TRBJ1-1,TGTGCCAGCAGCCTAGGGGGGAGAGCCACTGAAGCTTTCTTT,CASSLGGRATEAFF
TRBD1,once,TRBV28,TRBJ1-2,TGTGCCAGCAGTCCCGCCAGGGGGATCTATGGCTACACCTTC,CASSPARGIYGYTF
NA,NA,TRBV13,TRBJ2-1,TGTGCCAGCAGCTTACCGGAGCTGCTGTCCTACAATGAGCAGTTCTTC,CASSLPELLSYNEQFF
NA,NA,TRBV7-9,TRBJ1-6,TGTGCCAGCAGCTCTGGACAGAGTAATTCACCCCTCCACTTT,CASSSGQSNSPLHF
NA,NA,TRBV7-5,TRBJ1-5,TGTGCCAGAAGCTGGCCGCCGGGACAGGGTCGCAATCAGCCCCAGCATTTT,CARSWPPGQGRNQPQHF
NA,few,TRBV6-2/TRBV6-3,TRBJ2-7,TGTGCCAGCAGTTACTACGGGGCACCCTCCTACGAGCAGTACTTC,CASSYYGAPSYEQYF
NA,NA,TRBV7-3,TRBJ1-1,TGTGCCAGCAGCCCAGGACAGATGAACACTGAAGCTTTCTTT,CASSPGQMNTEAFF
TRBD1,few,TRBV6-5,TRBJ1-1,TGTGCCAGCAGGGGCTTAACAGGGGTCGTGACTGAAGCTTTCTTT,CASRGLTGVVTEAFF
NA,NA,TRBV20-1,TRBJ2-7,TGCAGTGTCCAAGAGTACGAGCAGTACTTC,CSVQEYEQYF
TRBD2,NA,TRBV9,TRBJ2-6,TGTGCCAGCAGCGCCCCCGGGACTAGCGGGTACTCTGGGGCCAACGTCCTGACTTTC,CASSAPGTSGYSGANVLTF
TRBD1,NA,TRBV27,TRBJ1-2,TGTGCCAGCAAGGACAGGCAAGGGGGCAACTATGGCTACACCTTC,CASKDRQGGNYGYTF
NA,NA,TRBV6-2/TRBV6-3,TRBJ2-1,TGTGCCAGCAGTTACTCCGCTCTCGCCTACAATGAGCAGTTCTTC,CASSYSALAYNEQFF
NA,NA,TRBV23-1,TRBJ2-1,TGCGCCAGCAGTCAATCGTTCGGGTTGCTAACCTACAATGAGCAGTTCTTC,CASSQSFGLLTYNEQFF
NA,NA,TRBV6-5,TRBJ1-2,TGTGCCAGCAACTCTCGGGGGGCTGGCTACACCTTC,CASNSRGAGYTF
NA,NA,TRBV9,TRBJ1-2,TGTGCCAGCAGCGTAGAGGCAGGTAGTGGCTATGGCTACACCTTC,CASSVEAGSGYGYTF
TRBD1,NA,TRBV6-5,TRBJ1-6,TGTGCCAGCAGGCCCGGGACAGGGAGTTCACCCCTCCACTTT,CASRPGTGSSPLHF
TRBD1,once,TRBV5-1,TRBJ2-7,TGCGCCAGCAGCCACACACCGGGACAGAGCTACGAGCAGTACTTC,CASSHTPGQSYEQYF
TRBD2,NA,TRBV28,TRBJ2-1,TGTGCCAGCAGTTTCTTAGCGGGGGCTACCTACAATGAGCAGTTCTTC,CASSFLAGATYNEQFF
NA,NA,TRBV6-2/TRBV6-3,TRBJ1-5,TGTGCCAGCAGCCCACTCGTGGGGAGCAATCAGCCCCAGCATTTT,CASSPLVGSNQPQHF
TRBD1,NA,TRBV19,TRBJ1-2,TGTGCCAGCGGAGAACAGGGGGTCGTGTATGGCTACACCTTC,CASGEQGVVYGYTF
NA,NA,TRBV18,TRBJ1-5,TGTGCCAGCTCACCACAGGGAGATCAGCCCCAGCATTTT,CASSPQGDQPQHF
NA,NA,TRBV27,TRBJ1-4,TGTGCCAGCAGTATTACCGGGACCACTACCCGCTGGCGCCGTGAAAAACTGTTTTTT,CASSITGTTTRWRREKLFF
NA,NA,TRBV27,TRBJ2-7,TGTGCCAGCAGTTTATCTACTACTACACTCTCCTACGAGCAGTACTTC,CASSLSTTTLSYEQYF
NA,NA,TRBV21-1,TRBJ1-1,TGTGCCAGCAGCAAAGAGAAATTTCTACGGGAGTCACGGGAAGCTTTCTTT,CASSKEKFLRESREAFF
TRBD2,NA,TRBV29-1,TRBJ2-6,TGCAGCGTCAGGGACTCCGGGAGGGCTGGGGCCAACGTCCTGACTTTC,CSVRDSGRAGANVLTF
TRBD1,NA,TRBV24-1,TRBJ1-2,TGTGCCACCAGTGATTTTGACAGGGCGTATGGCTACACCTTC,CATSDFDRAYGYTF
NA,NA,TRBV5-1,TRBJ2-1,TGCGCCAGCAGCCCTGGGGGGAGTACCTACAATGAGCAGTTCTTC,CASSPGGSTYNEQFF
TRBD1,NA,TRBV28,TRBJ2-2,TGTGCCAGCAGTTCCACAGGGGGCAACACCGGGGAGCTGTTTTTT,CASSSTGGNTGELFF
NA,NA,TRBV19,TRBJ1-5,TGTGCCAGTAGTATAGGAGGCAATCAGCCCCAGCATTTT,CASSIGGNQPQHF
NA,NA,TRBV19,TRBJ2-5,TGTGCCAGTAGTATTGTCGGAAACGGGCAAGAGACCCAGTACTTC,CASSIVGNGQETQYF
NA,NA,TRBV7-9,TRBJ2-7,TGTGCCAGCAGCCTAAGGTCTCCGGGATCAGGCGAGCAGTACTTC,CASSLRSPGSGEQYF